The 10 T cell receptor beta chains presented below share a single source sample, sequenced in a study of brain T cells in children with intractable seizures (dated by TCRdb to about 2021). Library preparation was by the immunoSEQ multiplex PCR assay. The table comes from immuneACCESS by way of TCRdb, which keeps in-frame sequences with V and J called. Part of the clones is missing from these tables; in studies checked, under half for an unresolved V gene and the rest for unknown reasons. Here the sample has a few hundred thousand clones; over 90% occur a single time. In total, the top ten clones hold around 5% of the sample. The time point label here, explained by the study, means: blood from clinic visit 5 months post-surgery; TSC patient then seizure free. The sequenced sample was peripheral blood, obtained about 5 months after surgery. The receptor source for this set is a boy less than two years old with tuberous sclerosis and intractable seizures.

This clone showed up just once. The chain has TRBV5-1 and TRBJ2-5, with D perhaps matching TRBD2 (5 bases). CDR3 length: 14 residues. Germline CDR1 SGHRS, CDR2 YFSETQ. V was clipped by 0 bases and J by 4 bases, with 10 bases between them. CDR3 DNA sequence: TGCGCCAGCAGCTTGGGAGCTGAGGGAGAGACCCAGTACTTC. Protein product: CASSLGAEGETQYF.

V usage is TRBV3-1 (or the pseudogene TRBV3-2) and J usage is TRBJ2-5; 10 bases align to TRBD1. CDR1 LGHDT and CDR2 YNNKEL come from the germline V gene (reference sequence). This CDR3 region has 14 residues. The ends lost 4 bases at V and 5 bases at J; junction bases unmatched: 4. The CDR3 nucleotides read TGTGCCAGCAGCCCCCGGGACAGGGGTGAGACCCAGTACTTC. This sequence encodes CASSPRDRGETQYF.

This sequence joins TRBV5-5 and TRBJ2-1; 8 nucleotides line up with TRBD2. Germline-derived CDR1 and CDR2 are SGHKS and YYEKEE (reference sequence). Losses at the gene ends were 0 bases for V and 10 bases for J; bases not matched to a gene: 9. This CDR3 has 15 residues. The CDR3 sequence: CASSLDEREFREQFF. The CDR3 DNA sequence: TGTGCCAGCAGCTTGGATGAGCGGGAGTTCAGGGAGCAGTTCTTC.

The V gene is TRBV24-1, the J gene TRBJ2-3, with 11 positions matching TRBD2. Trimming cost V 4 bases and J 4 bases; bases outside gene matches: 9. Germline V gene lookup returns CDR1 KGHDR and CDR2 SFDVKD. The length of the CDR3 is 17 residues. The CDR3 sequence: CATSDTGLAGSADTQYF. The CDR3 bases are TGTGCCACCAGTGACACCGGACTAGCGGGTTCGGCAGATACGCAGTATTTT.

The chain carries TRBV24-1 and TRBJ2-3; D perhaps matches TRBD2 (6 bases). The V gene's germline CDR1 is KGHDR and CDR2 SFDVKD. The V end was cut by 3 bases, the J end by 0 bases, with 18 bases between. The CDR3 is 18 residues long. CDR3 sequence reads: CATSDRRGQAPSTDTQYF. In nucleotides, the CDR3 is TGTGCCACCAGTGATAGGAGGGGCCAGGCTCCTAGCACAGATACGCAGTATTTT.

This chain links TRBV5-4 with TRBJ1-1, with 7 bases that match TRBD1. The V gene's germline CDR1 is SGHNT and CDR2 YYREEE (reference sequence). CDR3 length equals 16 residues. The V segment lost 4 bases and the J segment 0 bases; nucleotides outside the gene matches: 9. CDR3 loop: CASSPVGTVMNTEAFF. The CDR3 bases are TGTGCCAGCAGCCCCGTGGGGACAGTAATGAACACTGAAGCTTTCTTT.

This chain links TRBV5-4 with TRBJ2-5; TRBD1 matches 10 bases. CDR3 length: 12 residues. Trimming cost V 7 bases and J 3 bases; bases outside gene matches: 0. CDR1 and CDR2 from the germline V gene are SGHNT and YYREEE (reference sequence). The CDR3 region has the DNA TGTGCCAGCGGGACAGGGGAAGAGACCCAGTACTTC. Protein product: CASGTGEETQYF. The full variable domain, its missing parts supplied by reference TRBV5-4 and TRBJ2-5, is ETGVTQSPTHLIKTRGQQVTLRCSSQSGHNTVSWYQQALGQGPQFIFQYYREEENGRGNFPPRFSGLQFPNYSSELNVNALELDDSALYLCASGTGEETQYFGPGTRLLVL.

V is TRBV6-5 and J is TRBJ1-5; D unclear. The CDR3 is 14 amino acids. Between the trimmed V and J ends, which lost 8 bases and 4 bases, there was a span of 15 bases. Germline V lookup: CDR1 MNHEY, CDR2 SVGAGI. CDR3 protein: CASLRGELNQPQHF. In nucleotides, the CDR3 is TGTGCCAGCCTCCGTGGCGAATTAAATCAGCCCCAGCATTTT.

V is TRBV11-2 and J is TRBJ1-1; D gene unclear. The CDR3 covers 14 residues. The ends were cut back, 1 base at V and 3 bases at J, with 9 bases in the middle. CDR1 is SGHAT and CDR2 is FQNNGV in the germline V gene. CDR3 nucleotides: TGTGCCAGCAGCTTAGGGGCCAGACACACTGAAGCTTTCTTT. As protein: CASSLGARHTEAFF.

The CDR3: CASSPPLGNYGYTF. As DNA, the CDR3 is TGTGCCAGCTCACCACCGCTGGGAAACTATGGCTACACCTTC. The chain joins TRBV18 to TRBJ1-2, with D hard to call. CDR3 length equals 14 residues. Germline V CDR1 and CDR2: KGHSH, LQKENI. Trimming left V 0 bases short and J 2 bases short, with 7 bases between.